One sample yielded the 17 T cell receptor beta chains listed below, sequenced in a study of CD8+ T cells in alopecia areata. In each case, RNA was isolated and then reverse transcribed into cDNA as the sequencing template. Only in-frame clones appear in the TCRdb table, and some are missing; sequencing was by immunoSEQ multiplex PCR. This sample yields around 140,000 clones, of which roughly half are seen a single time; less than 1% belongs to the top ten. The starting material was CD4+ T cells sorted from blood, obtained at week 0. Source of these receptors: a human donor with alopecia areata.

The chain has TRBV29-1 and TRBJ2-7; the D gene is possibly TRBD2 (6 bases). V was trimmed by 4 bases and J by 3 bases, leaving 13 bases between them. The CDR3 contains 13 residues. The germline CDR1 and CDR2 sequences are SQVTM and ANQGSEA. Here the CDR3 DNA reads TGCAGCGTTGCGGCGGGACCGGGCTACGAGCAGTACTTC. Translation: CSVAAGPGYEQYF.

The rearrangement joins TRBV5-1 to TRBJ1-2; D not certain. The CDR3 sequence is 13 residues long. Germline V gives CDR1 SGHRS, CDR2 YFSETQ. V dropped 2 bases and J dropped 4 bases, with 9 bases sitting between them. The CDR3: CASSLDGIYGYTF. As DNA, the CDR3 is TGCGCCAGCAGCTTAGACGGCATCTATGGCTACACCTTC.

This clone appeared a few times. This chain links TRBV5-1 with TRBJ1-2; D possibly corresponds to TRBD1 (5 bases). V gave up 1 base and J gave up 4 bases, with 8 bases separating them. Germline loops: CDR1 SGHRS, CDR2 YFSETQ. The CDR3 is 13 residues long. The CDR3 DNA reads TGCGCCAGCAGCTTGCGTCAGGGCTATGGCTACACCTTC. Its translation is CASSLRQGYGYTF.

The chain has TRBV7-2 and TRBJ2-7, with D maybe TRBD1 (6 bases). Germline V gene data show CDR1 as SGHTA and CDR2 as FQGNSA. Trimming left V 1 base short and J 6 bases short, with 16 bases between. The CDR3 loop spans 15 amino acids. CDR3 coding DNA: TGTGCCAGCAGCTTAGTTAGATCAGGGGCCTTCGAGCAGTACTTC. Its translation: CASSLVRSGAFEQYF.

The chain combines TRBV5-1 with TRBJ2-5; 7 bases are shared with TRBD2. Losses at the gene ends were 5 bases for V and 1 base for J; bases not matched to a gene: 11. Germline V gene sequence: CDR1 SGHRS, CDR2 YFSETQ. The CDR3 extends over 16 amino acids. CDR3 nucleotides: TGCGCCAGCAGATTAAGCGGGGCTGGGGGCCAAGAGACCCAGTACTTC. Its translation: CASRLSGAGGQETQYF.

The chain recombines TRBV6-6 with TRBJ2-1; D is possibly TRBD1 (6 bases). The CDR3 runs 15 residues. The germline gives CDR1 MNHNY, CDR2 SVGAGI (reference sequence). V gave up 4 bases and J gave up 1 base, with 11 bases separating them. CDR3 sequence (DNA): TGTGCCAGCAGTTTGACAGACAGGTCCTACAATGAGCAGTTCTTC. Translating gives CASSLTDRSYNEQFF.

V usage is TRBV7-7 and J usage is TRBJ1-5; D unresolved. This CDR3 region has 14 residues. Germline CDR1 and CDR2: SSHAT and FNYEAQ (reference sequence). Trimming took 7 bases from V and 5 from J, leaving 15 bases between them. The CDR3 protein is CASTLGQPDQPQHF. The DNA for the CDR3 is TGTGCCAGCACCCTCGGGCAGCCTGATCAGCCCCAGCATTTT. Looking up the rest from reference TRBV7-7 and TRBJ1-5 gives the full variable domain: GAGVSQSPRYKVTKRGQDVTLRCDPISSHATLYWYQQALGQGPEFLTYFNYEAQPDKSGLPSDRFSAERPEGSISTLTIQRTEQRDSAMYRCASTLGQPDQPQHFGDGTRLSIL.

This clone was picked up a small number of times. V is TRBV7-2 and J is TRBJ1-1; TRBD1 is a possible D gene (5 bases). The V end was cut by 5 bases, the J end by 5 bases, with 15 bases between. The CDR3 runs to 14 residues. Germline-derived CDR1 and CDR2 are SGHTA and FQGNSA. The CDR3 DNA follows: TGTGCCAGCAGCGGGGGGACCCGACGTACTGAAGCTTTCTTT. Translating it yields CASSGGTRRTEAFF.

The chain combines TRBV2 with TRBJ2-7, with a weak D call TRBD2 (6 bases). Germline CDR1 SNHLY, CDR2 FYNNEI. V gave up 6 bases and J gave up 4 bases, with 16 bases separating them. The CDR3 totals 14 residues. This CDR3 is CASSLGTARYEQYF. CDR3 sequence (DNA): TGTGCCAGCAGCCTCGGGACTGCGCGATACGAGCAGTACTTC.

This clone was seen just once. The chain couples TRBV6-6 to TRBJ1-2; 8 nucleotides line up with TRBD1. Per germline, CDR1 MNHNY and CDR2 SVGAGI (reference sequence). CDR3 length: 15 residues. Losses at the gene ends were 6 bases for V and 7 bases for J; bases not matched to a gene: 13. The CDR3 loop is CASSREIQGAGGYTF. The CDR3 DNA sequence: TGTGCCAGCAGCCGTGAGATTCAGGGGGCTGGTGGCTACACCTTC.

The chain links TRBV15 to TRBJ2-3; D is unresolved. CDR1 LNHNV and CDR2 YYDKDF come from the germline V gene (reference sequence). The CDR3 covers 15 residues. The V and J ends lost 0 bases and 9 bases respectively, with 16 bases between them. This CDR3 is CATSRDNHASGTQYF. The CDR3 nucleotides read TGTGCCACCAGCAGAGATAACCACGCGAGTGGGACGCAGTATTTT.

This chain uses TRBV29-1 with TRBJ1-1; 8 nucleotides line up with TRBD1. This CDR3 is 13 amino acids long. Per the germline V gene, CDR1 is SQVTM and CDR2 is ANQGSEA. The J segment lost 1 base and the V segment lost 5 bases, leaving 3 bases of the junction unmatched. CDR3 nucleotide sequence: TGCAGCGTTAGGACAGGGCCGAACACTGAAGCTTTCTTT. Protein product: CSVRTGPNTEAFF.

There are a few counts of this clone. This rearrangement joins TRBV19 to TRBJ2-1; possibly TRBD2 for D (6 bases). CDR1 is LNHDA, CDR2 SQIVND, per germline (reference sequence). The CDR3 covers 16 residues. Trimming removed 7 bases at V and 10 bases at J, with 26 bases between. The CDR3 sequence is CASTPRGAGLPREQFF. The CDR3 bases are TGTGCCAGTACCCCCCGAGGAGCGGGCCTTCCCAGAGAGCAGTTCTTC.

In this sample, this clone turned up a few times. The rearrangement uses TRBV28 and TRBJ2-7; possible D gene TRBD1, 9 bases. The CDR3 has 16 amino acids. Germline V gene data show CDR1 as MDHEN and CDR2 as SYDVKM. Trimming removed 6 bases from V and 2 bases from J, with 20 bases in between. The CDR3: CASRRRGGTGPYEQYF. CDR3 sequence (DNA): TGTGCCAGCAGACGCCGCGGGGGGACAGGGCCCTACGAGCAGTACTTC.

This clone was observed a few times. V and J are TRBV30 and TRBJ1-4, with a weak D call TRBD1 (5 bases). CDR1 and CDR2 from the germline V gene are GTSNPN and SVGIG (reference sequence). Trimming removed 4 bases from V and 5 bases from J, with 17 bases in between. The CDR3 is made up of 15 amino acids. DNA of the CDR3: TGTGCCTGGATGACAGCGGGGACGGGGAATGAAAAACTGTTTTTT. Protein product: CAWMTAGTGNEKLFF.

V gene TRBV6-1 combines with J gene TRBJ2-5, with 9 bases that match TRBD2. CDR3 length: 16 amino acids. Trimming took 4 bases from V and 5 from J; bases not matched to a gene: 11. Germline V CDR1 and CDR2: MNHNS, SASEGT. CDR3 loop: CASSGAASGISETQYF. The CDR3 DNA reads as TGTGCCAGCAGTGGAGCGGCTAGCGGGATATCGGAGACCCAGTACTTC.

The chain carries TRBV13 and TRBJ1-1; D gene uncertain. Germline V gene sequence: CDR1 PRHDT, CDR2 FYEKMQ (reference sequence). The V end was cut by 1 base, the J end by 4 bases, with 7 bases between. The CDR3 sequence is 13 residues long. The CDR3 DNA is TGTGCCAGCAGCTTAGAGGATGCCACTGAAGCTTTCTTT. Its translation is CASSLEDATEAFF. Combining the CDR3 with reference TRBV13 and TRBJ1-1 gives the whole variable domain AAGVIQSPRHLIKEKRETATLKCYPIPRHDTVYWYQQGPGQDPQFLISFYEKMQSDKGSIPDRFSAQQFSDYHSELNMSSLELGDSALYFCASSLEDATEAFFGQGTRLTVV.